Listed below are T cell receptor beta chains from one sample, sequenced in a study of memory CD4+ T cells and cytomegalovirus serostatus. Clones were read by immunoSEQ multiplex PCR, and TCRdb kept only the in-frame ones, dropping some. The sample has 54,000 or so clones, 80% to 90% seen once. The sequenced sample was memory CD4+ T cells from blood. The receptors were gathered from an adult in good health and CMV-seronegative. Each CDR3 is given with its conserved first and last residue. Fields, in order: CDR3 protein, CDR3 DNA, J gene, clone size, D gene, V gene. D genes are given only for firm matches. The listing skips clone size in some rows; elsewhere it reads once, few, many or a size class.

cdr3_aa: CASSTGQGRNQPQHF; cdr3_nt: TGTGCCAGCAGCACGGGACAGGGACGCAATCAGCCCCAGCATTTT; j_call: TRBJ1-5; clone_size: .; d_call: TRBD1; v_call: TRBV7-2
cdr3_aa: CASSQGGQRGTEAFF; cdr3_nt: TGTGCCAGCAGCCAAGGGGGCCAACGTGGCACTGAAGCTTTCTTT; j_call: TRBJ1-1; clone_size: .; d_call: .; v_call: TRBV14
cdr3_aa: CASSRASGTSDSGELFF; cdr3_nt: TGTGCCAGCAGTAGAGCATCCGGGACTAGCGATTCCGGGGAGCTGTTTTTT; j_call: TRBJ2-2; clone_size: .; d_call: TRBD2; v_call: TRBV9
cdr3_aa: CASSPPSAPQKLFF; cdr3_nt: TGTGCCAGCTCACCACCCTCAGCTCCTCAAAAACTGTTTTTT; j_call: TRBJ1-4; clone_size: .; d_call: .; v_call: TRBV18
cdr3_aa: CASSRRTGSSYEQYF; cdr3_nt: TGTGCCAGCTCTCGGAGGACGGGAAGCTCCTACGAGCAGTACTTC; j_call: TRBJ2-7; clone_size: .; d_call: .; v_call: TRBV18
cdr3_aa: CASKRLGTDTQYF; cdr3_nt: TGTGCCAGCAAAAGACTAGGGACAGATACGCAGTATTTT; j_call: TRBJ2-3; clone_size: .; d_call: .; v_call: TRBV2
cdr3_aa: CASSLYLSDISGNTIYF; cdr3_nt: TGTGCCAGCAGCTTATATCTATCGGATATCTCTGGAAACACCATATATTTT; j_call: TRBJ1-3; clone_size: few; d_call: .; v_call: TRBV7-9
cdr3_aa: CASSLRQDSSYNEQFF; cdr3_nt: TGTGCCAGCAGCTTACGCCAGGACAGCTCCTACAATGAGCAGTTCTTC; j_call: TRBJ2-1; clone_size: .; d_call: .; v_call: TRBV11-2
cdr3_aa: CATLSILDARTGNEQYF; cdr3_nt: TGTGCCACCTTGTCCATTTTAGACGCACGGACAGGGAACGAGCAGTACTTC; j_call: TRBJ2-7; clone_size: few; d_call: TRBD1; v_call: TRBV28
cdr3_aa: CAISEGYENTEAFF; cdr3_nt: TGTGCCATCAGTGAGGGATACGAGAACACTGAAGCTTTCTTT; j_call: TRBJ1-1; clone_size: .; d_call: .; v_call: TRBV10-3
cdr3_aa: CASSAGSEQFF; cdr3_nt: TGTGCCAGCAGTGCCGGGAGCGAGCAGTTCTTC; j_call: TRBJ2-1; clone_size: .; d_call: .; v_call: TRBV6-4
cdr3_aa: CASSLITQLANTGELFF; cdr3_nt: TGCGCCAGCAGCTTAATAACCCAGCTCGCGAACACCGGGGAGCTGTTTTTT; j_call: TRBJ2-2; clone_size: .; d_call: .; v_call: TRBV5-1
cdr3_aa: CASSRRGWGADQPQHF; cdr3_nt: TGTGCCAGCAGTCGCCGGGGCTGGGGGGCGGACCAGCCCCAGCATTTT; j_call: TRBJ1-5; clone_size: .; d_call: .; v_call: TRBV28
cdr3_aa: CASSLPKKQGFNSYGYTF; cdr3_nt: TGTGCCAGCAGCTTACCAAAAAAACAGGGTTTCAACTCCTATGGCTACACCTTC; j_call: TRBJ1-2; clone_size: .; d_call: .; v_call: TRBV11-3
cdr3_aa: CSVAGVGETQYF; cdr3_nt: TGCAGCGTTGCAGGGGTGGGGGAGACCCAGTACTTC; j_call: TRBJ2-5; clone_size: few; d_call: .; v_call: TRBV29-1
cdr3_aa: CASSKRPGGWGAFF; cdr3_nt: TGTGCCAGCAGCAAAAGGCCAGGGGGGTGGGGAGCTTTCTTT; j_call: TRBJ1-1; clone_size: .; d_call: .; v_call: TRBV21-1
cdr3_aa: CASSIGGGAGETQYF; cdr3_nt: TGTGCCAGTAGTATCGGTGGAGGGGCAGGGGAGACCCAGTACTTC; j_call: TRBJ2-5; clone_size: .; d_call: .; v_call: TRBV19
cdr3_aa: CASSLGENYGYTF; cdr3_nt: TGTGCCAGCAGCTTAGGGGAAAACTATGGCTACACCTTC; j_call: TRBJ1-2; clone_size: .; d_call: .; v_call: TRBV7-8
cdr3_aa: CASSLDPDMNTEAFF; cdr3_nt: TGTGCCAGCAGCTTAGATCCCGACATGAACACTGAAGCTTTCTTT; j_call: TRBJ1-1; clone_size: .; d_call: .; v_call: TRBV11-2
cdr3_aa: CASSGTAYGYTF; cdr3_nt: TGTGCCAGCAGCGGGACAGCTTATGGCTACACCTTC; j_call: TRBJ1-2; clone_size: .; d_call: TRBD1; v_call: TRBV11-1
cdr3_aa: CASAALAGIYNEQFF; cdr3_nt: TGTGCCAGCGCCGCACTAGCGGGGATATACAATGAGCAGTTCTTC; j_call: TRBJ2-1; clone_size: .; d_call: TRBD2; v_call: TRBV14
cdr3_aa: CASSAAGDWEKLFF; cdr3_nt: TGTGCCAGCAGTGCGGCAGGGGATTGGGAAAAACTGTTTTTT; j_call: TRBJ1-4; clone_size: .; d_call: .; v_call: TRBV6-4
cdr3_aa: CASNRGGGWGEQYF; cdr3_nt: TGTGCCAGCAATAGGGGTGGCGGGTGGGGCGAGCAGTACTTC; j_call: TRBJ2-7; clone_size: few; d_call: .; v_call: TRBV6-5
cdr3_aa: CASSRGQGGGEQYF; cdr3_nt: TGTGCCAGCAGCAGGGGACAGGGGGGGGGCGAGCAGTACTTC; j_call: TRBJ2-7; clone_size: .; d_call: TRBD1; v_call: TRBV5-5
cdr3_aa: CASSLFAPPDTQYF; cdr3_nt: TGTGCCAGCAGCTTATTCGCCCCCCCAGATACGCAGTATTTT; j_call: TRBJ2-3; clone_size: .; d_call: .; v_call: TRBV7-9
cdr3_aa: CASSPTGAGPYEQYF; cdr3_nt: TGTGCCAGCTCACCGACAGGGGCAGGGCCCTACGAGCAGTACTTC; j_call: TRBJ2-7; clone_size: once; d_call: TRBD1; v_call: TRBV18
cdr3_aa: CASRVTESSGNTIYF; cdr3_nt: TGTGCCAGCAGGGTGACAGAGTCCTCTGGAAACACCATATATTTT; j_call: TRBJ1-3; clone_size: .; d_call: .; v_call: TRBV6-5
cdr3_aa: CASSFGGSSSYEQYF; cdr3_nt: TGTGCCAGCAGCTTTGGCGGGTCGAGCTCCTACGAGCAGTACTTC; j_call: TRBJ2-7; clone_size: .; d_call: .; v_call: TRBV5-4
cdr3_aa: CASSTWGGRYEQFF; cdr3_nt: TGTGCCAGCAGTACGTGGGGGGGCAGGTATGAGCAGTTCTTC; j_call: TRBJ2-1; clone_size: .; d_call: .; v_call: TRBV28
cdr3_aa: CASSQDAGGGRETQYF; cdr3_nt: TGCGCCAGCAGCCAAGACGCGGGGGGGGGAAGAGAGACCCAGTACTTC; j_call: TRBJ2-5; clone_size: .; d_call: TRBD2; v_call: TRBV4-3
cdr3_aa: CASSPQGALGMDTQYF; cdr3_nt: TGTGCCAGCAGCCCTCAGGGCGCCTTGGGCATGGATACGCAGTATTTT; j_call: TRBJ2-3; clone_size: .; d_call: .; v_call: TRBV11-2
cdr3_aa: CASSLGTGVNQPQHF; cdr3_nt: TGTGCCAGCAGTTTGGGTACAGGGGTAAATCAGCCCCAGCATTTT; j_call: TRBJ1-5; clone_size: .; d_call: TRBD1; v_call: TRBV28
cdr3_aa: CASRLDDFLETQYF; cdr3_nt: TGTGCAAGTCGCTTAGACGACTTCTTGGAGACCCAGTACTTC; j_call: TRBJ2-5; clone_size: .; d_call: .; v_call: TRBV12-2
cdr3_aa: CASSSHRGTGELFF; cdr3_nt: TGTGCCAGCAGCTCCCATCGGGGGACCGGGGAGCTGTTTTTT; j_call: TRBJ2-2; clone_size: .; d_call: .; v_call: TRBV11-1
cdr3_aa: CASSHDSNYGYTF; cdr3_nt: TGTGCCAGCAGCCACGACAGTAACTATGGCTACACCTTC; j_call: TRBJ1-2; clone_size: .; d_call: .; v_call: TRBV5-4
cdr3_aa: CASSDWDEAFF; cdr3_nt: TGTGCCAGCAGTGACTGGGACGAAGCTTTCTTT; j_call: TRBJ1-1; clone_size: .; d_call: .; v_call: TRBV6-1
cdr3_aa: CASSLTSSGYNEQFF; cdr3_nt: TGTGCCAGCAGCTTAACCTCTAGCGGTTACAATGAGCAGTTCTTC; j_call: TRBJ2-1; clone_size: .; d_call: TRBD2; v_call: TRBV7-3
cdr3_aa: CASSLAGAANEQFF; cdr3_nt: TGTGCCAGCAGTCTAGCGGGAGCGGCCAATGAGCAGTTCTTC; j_call: TRBJ2-1; clone_size: .; d_call: TRBD2; v_call: TRBV7-9
cdr3_aa: CASSPKSSVVDTEAFF; cdr3_nt: TGTGCCAGCAGCCCTAAATCCTCCGTGGTGGACACTGAAGCTTTCTTT; j_call: TRBJ1-1; clone_size: .; d_call: .; v_call: TRBV7-2
cdr3_aa: CASSLGVSGRPLYNEQFF; cdr3_nt: TGTGCCAGCAGTTTAGGGGTTAGCGGGAGACCGCTCTACAATGAGCAGTTCTTC; j_call: TRBJ2-1; clone_size: .; d_call: TRBD2; v_call: TRBV28
cdr3_aa: CASSSAGTRGSEQFF; cdr3_nt: TGTGCCAGCAGCTCGGCCGGGACTAGAGGGAGTGAGCAGTTCTTC; j_call: TRBJ2-1; clone_size: once; d_call: TRBD2; v_call: TRBV7-3
cdr3_aa: CASSHPGTENEKLFF; cdr3_nt: TGTGCCAGCAGCCATCCCGGGACAGAGAATGAAAAACTGTTTTTT; j_call: TRBJ1-4; clone_size: .; d_call: TRBD1; v_call: TRBV4-2
cdr3_aa: CASSLSGRDTDTQYF; cdr3_nt: TGCGCCAGCAGCTTAAGCGGGAGGGATACAGATACGCAGTATTTT; j_call: TRBJ2-3; clone_size: .; d_call: TRBD2; v_call: TRBV5-1
cdr3_aa: CASSPSPGHRNYGYTF; cdr3_nt: TGTGCCAGCAGCCCTAGTCCCGGCCACCGAAACTATGGCTACACCTTC; j_call: TRBJ1-2; clone_size: .; d_call: .; v_call: TRBV7-2
cdr3_aa: CASSPTPTLGVTDTQYF; cdr3_nt: TGTGCCAGTAGTCCTACCCCGACTTTAGGGGTAACAGATACGCAGTATTTT; j_call: TRBJ2-3; clone_size: .; d_call: .; v_call: TRBV19
cdr3_aa: CASSPTVVSKQPQHF; cdr3_nt: TGTGCCAGCAGCCCGACCGTGGTCAGCAAACAGCCCCAGCATTTT; j_call: TRBJ1-5; clone_size: .; d_call: .; v_call: TRBV6-5
cdr3_aa: CAISLGKGVADTQYF; cdr3_nt: TGTGCCATCAGCTTAGGAAAAGGTGTAGCAGATACGCAGTATTTT; j_call: TRBJ2-3; clone_size: once; d_call: .; v_call: TRBV10-3
cdr3_aa: CASSLTSGSWETQYF; cdr3_nt: TGTGCCAGCAGTTTGACTAGCGGGAGTTGGGAGACCCAGTACTTC; j_call: TRBJ2-5; clone_size: .; d_call: TRBD2; v_call: TRBV6-6
cdr3_aa: CASSYSPTGGRGEAFF; cdr3_nt: TGTGCCAGCAGTTACTCCCCTACAGGGGGACGAGGTGAAGCTTTCTTT; j_call: TRBJ1-1; clone_size: .; d_call: TRBD1; v_call: TRBV6-5
cdr3_aa: CASSLGSGSTDTQYF; cdr3_nt: TGCGCCAGCAGCTTAGGTAGCGGATCCACAGATACGCAGTATTTT; j_call: TRBJ2-3; clone_size: .; d_call: .; v_call: TRBV5-1
cdr3_aa: CASSLATGENTEAFF; cdr3_nt: TGCGCCAGCAGCTTGGCGACAGGGGAGAACACTGAAGCTTTCTTT; j_call: TRBJ1-1; clone_size: .; d_call: TRBD1; v_call: TRBV5-1
cdr3_aa: CASSLGPVGNTEAFF; cdr3_nt: TGTGCCAGCAGCTTAGGGCCAGTAGGGAACACTGAAGCTTTCTTT; j_call: TRBJ1-1; clone_size: few; d_call: .; v_call: TRBV7-2
cdr3_aa: CASSGDSNQPQHF; cdr3_nt: TGTGCCAGCTCAGGGGACAGCAATCAGCCCCAGCATTTT; j_call: TRBJ1-5; clone_size: once; d_call: .; v_call: TRBV18
cdr3_aa: CASISRGSWSEELFF; cdr3_nt: TGTGCCAGCATTTCAAGAGGGAGCTGGTCAGAGGAGCTGTTTTTT; j_call: TRBJ2-2; clone_size: .; d_call: .; v_call: TRBV28